This T cell receptor beta chain was found in a study of blood T cell repertoires in COVID-19. On the study more broadly: Researchers got acute and convalescent COVID-19 samples from the United States, Italy and Spain.

The CDR3 totals 14 residues. V lost 0 bases to trimming and J lost 3 bases, with 9 bases between them. Germline lookup yields CDR1 SGHDT and CDR2 YYEEEE. This clone has just one count. As originally analysed: Amplified reference gene primers provided the basis for estimating nucleated cell counts. Profiled with immunoSEQ multiplex PCR; TCRdb holds only in-frame clones, not every one. The DNA gave D and trimming, while V, J and clone size come from that table. The sample lists over 150,000 clones, around 83% occurring once. The sequenced sample was peripheral blood. The chain couples TRBV5-6 to TRBJ1-1; the D gene is possibly TRBD1 (5 bases). This sequence originates from a man in his forties with acute or convalescent COVID-19. CDR3 sequence reads: CASSLGGLDTEAFF. The CDR3 nucleotides are TGTGCCAGCAGCTTGGGGGGCCTGGACACTGAAGCTTTCTTT.